Following are 15 T cell receptor beta chains from one sample sequenced in a study of PD-1 blockade in mismatch repair-deficient tumors. Method: immunoSEQ multiplex PCR; TCRdb's copy keeps in-frame clones and lacks some. The sample comprises about 40,000 clones, about four fifths of which are singletons, and over 20% rests with the top ten. The sample in question was peripheral blood, obtained 4 weeks after starting pembrolizumab. Source of these receptors: an adult with mismatch repair-deficient cancer.

The chain combines TRBV5-1 with TRBJ2-7, with TRBD2 matching 12 bases. J gave up 6 bases and V 7 bases, and 8 bases lay outside the gene matches. Germline values: CDR1 SGHRS, CDR2 YFSETQ. The CDR3 covers 14 residues. This CDR3 is CASGLAGGHIEQYF. CDR3 nucleotide sequence: TGCGCCAGCGGCCTAGCGGGAGGGCACATCGAGCAGTACTTC.

The V gene is TRBV6-1, the J gene TRBJ2-7; the D is unclear. Germline V gives CDR1 MNHNS, CDR2 SASEGT. V was trimmed by 3 bases and J by 8 bases, leaving 20 bases between them. There are 15 residues in the CDR3. CDR3 amino acids: CASSDVSRSSGQQYF. The CDR3 nucleotides are TGTGCCAGCAGTGATGTGAGTCGGTCCTCCGGGCAGCAGTACTTC.

This clone was seen a handful of times. The J gene is TRBJ2-7, the V gene TRBV5-4; possibly TRBD1 or TRBD2 for D (5 bases each). The V gene lost 4 bases and the J gene lost 3 bases, with 14 bases spanning the gap. The CDR3 runs 14 residues. Germline CDR1 SGHNT, CDR2 YYREEE (reference sequence). CDR3 coding DNA: TGTGCCAGCAGCCCCCGGGACGGAGGCTACGAGCAGTACTTC. This gives the protein CASSPRDGGYEQYF.

The chain is built from TRBV14 and TRBJ1-1, with TRBD1 as a possible D gene (6 bases). Germline CDR1 reads SGHDN; CDR2 reads FVKESK. The ends were cut back, 4 bases at V and 2 bases at J, with 17 bases in the middle. The CDR3 has 16 residues. CDR3 DNA sequence: TGTGCCAGCAGCCCCCTCGACGCAGGGGCTAACACTGAAGCTTTCTTT. Encoded protein: CASSPLDAGANTEAFF.

V gene TRBV6-4 combines with J gene TRBJ2-1; 14 bases map to TRBD2. The trim removed 7 bases at V and 7 bases at J, leaving 6 bases unmatched. CDR1 is MRHNA and CDR2 is SNTAGT in the germline V gene. The length of the CDR3 is 15 residues. CDR3 loop: CASNRGTSGSNEQFF. The CDR3, as DNA: TGTGCCAGCAACAGAGGGACTAGCGGGAGTAATGAGCAGTTCTTC.

The CDR3 DNA sequence: TGTGCCAGCAGCTTGGGGTCCTTTTTGACCCAGTACTTC. Its protein product is CASSLGSFLTQYF. This chain links TRBV5-6 with TRBJ2-5, with no clear D. The V gene's germline CDR1 is SGHDT and CDR2 YYEEEE. Trimming cost V 0 bases and J 7 bases, with 10 bases left between them. The CDR3 covers 13 residues.

The CDR3 region is CSSSGGVGQPQHF. In nucleotides, the CDR3 is TGCAGCTCCTCTGGGGGAGTTGGCCAGCCCCAGCATTTT. The chain uses TRBV29-1 and TRBJ1-5; tentative D call: TRBD1 (5 bases). Germline assignment: CDR1 SQVTM and CDR2 ANQGSEA. Trimming pared 8 bases from V and 7 bases from J, leaving 18 bases between. This CDR3 comprises 13 residues.

The chain joins TRBV5-6 to TRBJ1-2; D is unresolved. This CDR3 spans 14 amino acids. CDR1 SGHDT and CDR2 YYEEEE come from the germline V gene. Trimming shortened V by 6 bases and J by 2 bases, and 14 bases separated the two germline ends. DNA for the CDR3: TGTGCCAGCAACCCGGGATTAACCAACTATGGCTACACCTTC. This gives the protein CASNPGLTNYGYTF.

The chain uses TRBV14 and TRBJ1-4, with D possibly TRBD1 on 5 matching bases. V lost 4 bases to trimming and J lost 0 bases, with 15 bases between them. Per germline, CDR1 SGHDN and CDR2 FVKESK. This CDR3 has 17 amino acids. The CDR3 is CASSLGGTVATNEKLFF. Written as DNA, the CDR3 is TGTGCCAGCAGCCTCGGAGGGACGGTTGCAACTAATGAAAAACTGTTTTTT.

V is TRBV7-8 and J is TRBJ2-7; a weak D match, TRBD2 (7 bases). The CDR3 is made up of 17 amino acids. Germline CDR1 and CDR2: SGHVS and FQNEAQ. The V gene lost 2 bases and the J gene lost 3 bases, with 20 bases spanning the gap. As DNA, the CDR3 is TGTGCCAGCAGCTTATTTGCGCGGGGGCCTATTAGCTACGAGCAGTACTTC. Encoded protein: CASSLFARGPISYEQYF.

The chain combines TRBV7-9 with TRBJ2-1; the D gene is possibly TRBD1 (6 bases). The V end lost 1 base, the J end lost 3 bases, and 10 bases lay between the germline ends. Per germline, CDR1 SEHNR and CDR2 FQNEAQ (reference sequence). The CDR3 totals 15 residues. CDR3 in amino acids: CASSLGQVGYNEQFF. The CDR3 coding sequence is TGTGCCAGCAGCTTAGGACAGGTGGGCTACAATGAGCAGTTCTTC.

CDR3 bases: TGTGCCAGCAGCCTCGGGACAGGGGAGCACGGTGAAGCTTTCTTT. Its translation is CASSLGTGEHGEAFF. The chain combines TRBV7-9 with TRBJ1-1; 10 positions agree with TRBD1. V was pared by 5 bases and J by 7 bases, with 10 bases of the junction left unmatched. CDR3 length: 15 amino acids. CDR1 is SEHNR and CDR2 is FQNEAQ in the germline V gene (reference sequence). The full variable domain, completed using reference TRBV7-9 and TRBJ1-1, is DTGVSQNPRHKITKRGQNVTFRCDPISEHNRLYWYRQTLGQGPEFLTYFQNEAQLEKSRLLSDRFSAERPKGSFSTLEIQRTEQGDSAMYLCASSLGTGEHGEAFFGQGTRLTVV.

By share of the sample, this clone is large. This chain links TRBV27 with TRBJ2-7; D is ambiguous. CDR1 and CDR2 from the germline V gene are MNHEY and SMNVEV (reference sequence). V lost 5 bases and J 7 bases, leaving 15 bases between the germline ends. The CDR3 is 13 residues long. CDR3 nucleotides: TGTGCCAGCAGTCCTACGGTTGCTGGTGAGCAGTACTTC. It specifies CASSPTVAGEQYF.

The V gene is TRBV28, the J gene TRBJ2-4; the D gene is possibly TRBD2 (5 bases). CDR1 and CDR2 (germline): MDHEN, SYDVKM. V shed 0 bases and J shed 8 bases, with 11 bases lying between them. The CDR3 has 14 residues. CDR3 nucleotides: TGTGCCAGCAGTTTATGGGGGAGAGGATACATTCAGTACTTC. Amino acids: CASSLWGRGYIQYF. The complete variable domain, with remaining parts taken from reference TRBV28 and TRBJ2-4, reads DVKVTQSSRYLVKRTGEKVFLECVQDMDHENMFWYRQDPGLGLRLIYFSYDVKMKEKGDIPEGYSVSREKKERFSLILESASTNQTSMYLCASSLWGRGYIQYFGAGTRLSVL.

The chain combines TRBV19 with TRBJ1-5; a possible D gene is TRBD1 (6 bases). The CDR3 consists of 18 residues. Germline V CDR1 and CDR2: LNHDA, SQIVND (reference sequence). V was trimmed by 3 bases and J by 4 bases, leaving 22 bases between them. The CDR3 is CASSIPPRLGHLNQPQHF. The CDR3 region has the DNA TGTGCCAGTAGTATCCCACCTCGCCTGGGACACCTTAATCAGCCCCAGCATTTT.